These 23 T cell receptor beta chains originate from one sample sequenced in a study of T cell clonotyping in hematopoietic cell transplantation. As for time point: recipient sample about 28 days before transplant, after cytoreduction. Here immunoSEQ multiplex PCR was the method, and the copy in TCRdb shows in-frame clones only, minus some. The sample carries 20,000 to 25,000 clones, about nine tenths recorded once. This specimen consisted of peripheral blood mononuclear cells, obtained before stem cell transplant. The origin of the receptors is a man aged 18 to 30 with biphenotypic leukemia. Some clones in this sample may be carry-over from other donors' samples.

The CDR3 DNA reads TGTGCCATTTCAGGGGTGTCCGGGAACACTGAAGCTTTCTTT. Translated: CAISGVSGNTEAFF. The V gene is TRBV19, the J gene TRBJ1-1, with D possibly being TRBD1 (6 bases). CDR3 length equals 14 residues. Between the trimmed V and J ends, which lost 10 bases and 1 base, there was a span of 16 bases. Germline CDR1 is LNHDA and CDR2 is SQIVND (reference sequence).

The genes are TRBV7-2 and TRBJ1-1; possibly TRBD1 for D (6 bases). CDR1 and CDR2 from the germline V gene are SGHTA and FQGNSA. The CDR3 covers 13 residues. V lost 5 bases and J 5 bases, leaving 12 bases between the germline ends. In DNA, the CDR3 is TGTGCCAGCAGCCGCCAGCAGGGGACTGAAGCTTTCTTT. Protein sequence: CASSRQQGTEAFF.

The J gene is TRBJ2-7, the V gene TRBV10-1; 8 positions match TRBD1. The CDR3 is 14 amino acids. The J segment lost 5 bases and the V segment lost 2 bases, leaving 5 bases of the junction unmatched. The germline V gene has CDR1 WNHNN and CDR2 SYGVQD (reference sequence). The CDR3 spells CASSEGQGAHEQYF. In DNA form, the CDR3 reads TGCGCCAGCAGTGAGGGACAGGGCGCCCACGAGCAGTACTTC.

The CDR3 nucleotides read TGTGCCAGCACCAGGACGGAAGAGACCCAGTACTTC. As protein: CASTRTEETQYF. This rearrangement joins TRBV28 to TRBJ2-5; D not certain. The CDR3 is 12 residues long. Trimming stripped 7 bases from V and 3 bases from J, with 9 bases between. CDR1 is MDHEN and CDR2 is SYDVKM in the germline V gene. The complete variable domain, with remaining parts taken from reference TRBV28 and TRBJ2-5, reads DVKVTQSSRYLVKRTGEKVFLECVQDMDHENMFWYRQDPGLGLRLIYFSYDVKMKEKGDIPEGYSVSREKKERFSLILESASTNQTSMYLCASTRTEETQYFGPGTRLLVL.

The genes are TRBV5-1 and TRBJ2-2; 9 bases agree with TRBD1. Germline V lookup: CDR1 SGHRS, CDR2 YFSETQ. The junction had 1 base not matched to a gene; V was cut back by 0 bases and J by 4 bases. The CDR3 spans 15 residues. This chain's CDR3 is CASSLGDRVTGELFF. The CDR3 nucleotides are TGCGCCAGCAGCTTGGGGGACAGGGTCACCGGGGAGCTGTTTTTT.

The gene calls are TRBV10-3 and TRBJ1-3, with D possibly TRBD1 on 5 matching bases. The CDR3 loop spans 16 amino acids. Trimming shortened V by 4 bases and J by 2 bases, and 15 bases separated the two germline ends. Germline values: CDR1 ENHRY, CDR2 SYGVKD. CDR3 DNA sequence: TGTGCCATCAGTGCTTATGCAGGGCGGCCTGGAAACACCATATATTTT. Amino acid sequence: CAISAYAGRPGNTIYF.

This clone has a single count. The V and J genes are TRBV6-6 and TRBJ2-3; 10 nucleotides match TRBD2. This CDR3 is 16 amino acids long. Germline V lookup: CDR1 MNHNY, CDR2 SVGAGI (reference sequence). The V segment lost 6 bases and the J segment 5 bases; nucleotides outside the gene matches: 11. The CDR3 DNA sequence: TGTGCCAGCAGCTCGGGCCTAGCGGGGGATCGAGATACGCAGTATTTT. It specifies CASSSGLAGDRDTQYF.

This clone has more than one count but fewer than ten. The rearrangement links TRBV27 to TRBJ2-7, with a weak D call TRBD1 (6 bases). V was trimmed by 2 bases and J by 3 bases, leaving 14 bases between them. Per germline, CDR1 MNHEY and CDR2 SMNVEV (reference sequence). This CDR3 is built from 15 residues. DNA for the CDR3: TGTGCCAGCAGTTTAACAGGGCCTGGGTTCTACGAGCAGTACTTC. It specifies CASSLTGPGFYEQYF.

V gene TRBV2 combines with J gene TRBJ1-2; D is unresolved. This CDR3 is built from 13 residues. In germline, CDR1 is SNHLY, CDR2 FYNNEI. The ends were cut back, 6 bases at V and 5 bases at J, with 13 bases in the middle. In DNA, the CDR3 is TGTGCCAGCAGGGTTACATCGGATTATGGCTACACCTTC. It encodes CASRVTSDYGYTF.

The CDR3 sequence is CASSLGGSGSDEQYF. CDR3 nucleotide sequence: TGCGCCAGCAGCTTGGGTGGCAGCGGGTCAGACGAGCAGTACTTC. The chain recombines TRBV5-1 with TRBJ2-7; a weak D match, TRBD2 (6 bases). CDR1 and CDR2 from the germline V gene are SGHRS and YFSETQ. The length of the CDR3 is 15 residues. V dropped 0 bases and J dropped 5 bases, with 15 bases sitting between them.

The chain carries TRBV29-1 and TRBJ1-4; a weak D match, TRBD1 (5 bases). The CDR3 contains 13 residues. CDR1 is SQVTM, CDR2 ANQGSEA, per germline. V was trimmed by 7 bases and J by 6 bases, leaving 15 bases between them. The CDR3 loop is CSASGTADEKLFF. CDR3 DNA sequence: TGCAGCGCTTCCGGGACGGCCGATGAAAAACTGTTTTTT.

The chain employs TRBV7-9 and TRBJ2-2; D unresolved. The CDR3 sequence is 12 residues long. The germline CDR1 and CDR2 sequences are SEHNR and FQNEAQ (reference sequence). Trimming took 2 bases from V and 6 from J, leaving 4 bases between them. DNA of the CDR3: TGTGCCAGCAGCTTACCCGCCGGGGAGCTGTTTTTT. This codes for CASSLPAGELFF.

The chain recombines TRBV6-6 with TRBJ1-3; TRBD1 matches 9 bases. Trimming at V came to 1 base and at J to 4 bases, leaving 5 bases not matched to a gene. Germline assignment: CDR1 MNHNY and CDR2 SVGAGI (reference sequence). The CDR3 is made up of 16 amino acids. The CDR3 region has the DNA TGTGCCAGCAGTTACTGGGACAGGGCCGCGGGAAACACCATATATTTT. Translation: CASSYWDRAAGNTIYF.

This clone occurred once. The chain employs TRBV9 and TRBJ1-1, with D uncertain. Germline V gene sequence: CDR1 SGDLS, CDR2 YYNGEE. The CDR3 has 14 residues. The V end was cut by 1 base, the J end by 1 base, with 8 bases between. The CDR3 sequence: CASSVTGGNTEAFF. The CDR3 DNA reads TGTGCCAGCAGCGTAACGGGAGGGAACACTGAAGCTTTCTTT.

The chain joins TRBV5-1 to TRBJ2-3; D not resolved. The germline V gene encodes CDR1 SGHRS and CDR2 YFSETQ. The CDR3 runs to 14 residues. Trimming pared 0 bases from V and 1 base from J, leaving 6 bases between. In DNA, the CDR3 is TGCGCCAGCAGCTTGGCGCAGGGCACAGATACGCAGTATTTT. Translation gives CASSLAQGTDTQYF. Filled out from reference TRBV5-1 and TRBJ2-3, the complete variable domain reads KAGVTQTPRYLIKTRGQQVTLSCSPISGHRSVSWYQQTPGQGLQFLFEYFSETQRNKGNFPGRFSGRQFSNSRSEMNVSTLELGDSALYLCASSLAQGTDTQYFGPGTRLTVL.

This chain uses TRBV7-2 with TRBJ1-3; D is possibly TRBD1 (6 bases). Germline-derived CDR1 and CDR2 are SGHTA and FQGNSA. The CDR3 spans 15 residues. The V gene lost 5 bases and the J gene lost 4 bases, with 15 bases spanning the gap. CDR3 coding DNA: TGTGCCAGCAGCATTTCCGGGACATTCGGAAACACCATATATTTT. Translation gives CASSISGTFGNTIYF.

The V and J genes are TRBV19 and TRBJ1-4; D is ambiguous. There are 17 residues in the CDR3. V lost 6 bases and J 0 bases, leaving 17 bases between the germline ends. Germline loops: CDR1 LNHDA, CDR2 SQIVND (reference sequence). CDR3 DNA: TGTGCCAGTAGAACGGCAGGAGACCCTGCAACTAATGAAAAACTGTTTTTT. This translates into CASRTAGDPATNEKLFF.

The J gene is TRBJ2-7, the V gene TRBV27; a possible D gene is TRBD1 (7 bases). Germline V gene data show CDR1 as MNHEY and CDR2 as SMNVEV (reference sequence). V dropped 5 bases and J dropped 4 bases, with 21 bases sitting between them. The length of the CDR3 is 16 residues. CDR3 protein: CASSQSSGQVAYEQYF. For the CDR3, the DNA is TGTGCCAGCAGTCAGAGTAGCGGACAGGTAGCATACGAGCAGTACTTC.

The chain uses TRBV10-1 and TRBJ2-3; 10 bases align to TRBD2. The CDR3 extends over 16 amino acids. From germline, CDR1 is WNHNN and CDR2 SYGVQD (reference sequence). After removal of 2 bases from V and 2 bases from J, the junction contained 4 bases not matched to a gene. The CDR3 coding sequence is TGCGCCAGCAGTGAGGCTAGCGGGAGAGACACAGATACGCAGTATTTT. This encodes CASSEASGRDTDTQYF.

The rearrangement links TRBV10-3 to TRBJ2-3; D uncertain. V gave up 2 bases and J gave up 10 bases, with 7 bases separating them. The CDR3 has 11 residues. CDR1 is ENHRY and CDR2 is SYGVKD in the germline V gene. CDR3 DNA: TGTGCCATCAGTGAGAGTAGGTCGCAGTATTTT. Translating it yields CAISESRSQYF.

This sequence joins TRBV7-2 and TRBJ2-7; TRBD2 aligns across 11 bases. This CDR3 comprises 15 residues. Unmatched junction bases numbered 3, after V lost 5 bases and J lost 0 bases. From germline, CDR1 is SGHTA and CDR2 FQGNSA. CDR3 sequence: CASSVTSGSSYEQYF. CDR3 bases: TGTGCCAGCAGCGTTACTAGCGGGAGCTCCTACGAGCAGTACTTC.

The chain couples TRBV10-3 to TRBJ2-2; 10 nucleotides align to TRBD2. With 10 bases clipped from V and 6 bases from J, the junction kept 11 bases outside the gene matches. Germline values: CDR1 ENHRY, CDR2 SYGVKD. The CDR3 has 15 residues. The CDR3 region is CASSGGSVLSGELFF. The CDR3 bases are TGTGCCAGTAGCGGGGGGTCTGTCTTGTCCGGGGAGCTGTTTTTT.

The chain carries TRBV10-1 and TRBJ2-4; D possibly corresponds to TRBD2 (5 bases). V lost 0 bases and J 3 bases, leaving 18 bases between the germline ends. Germline loops: CDR1 WNHNN, CDR2 SYGVQD (reference sequence). The CDR3 contains 18 residues. The CDR3, as DNA: TGCGCCAGCAGTGAGTCGAGGGCATCCCGAGACTACAAAAACATTCAGTACTTC. Protein: CASSESRASRDYKNIQYF.